The clone carrying this T cell receptor beta chain was found a few times. Its antigen is as yet unknown. TCRdb ran MiXCR on the RT-PCR reads and lists one entry per CDR3 protein. Among approximately 160,000 distinct CDR3 sequences listed, around 10% were seen once. Germline loops: CDR1 SGHTA, CDR2 FQGTGA. This CDR3 region has 15 residues. Trimming took 3 bases from V and 3 from J; bases not matched to a gene: 6. The sample originates from a study of response to subunit inactivated influenza vaccine. Study conclusions and caveats: Each seasonal influenza vaccination recruits few new T cells, the authors suggested.

The clonotype originates from a man between 50 and 75 years old who received an inactivated influenza vaccine. The V call is TRBV7-3, the J call TRBJ2-7; TRBD2 agrees at 9 bases. Sample: CD8+ T cells sorted from PBMCs, taken around 25 months after vaccination. Here the CDR3 reads CASSFKREANYEQYF. CDR3 in DNA: TGTGCCAGCAGCTTCAAGCGGGAGGCCAACTACGAGCAGTACTTC.